Following are 20 T cell receptor beta chains from one sample sequenced in a study of T-cell reconstitution after alpha-beta-depleted transplantation in children. Preparation of the TCRbeta library involved a method that used unique molecular identifiers. MiXCR was run by TCRdb on the PCR reads, yielding one entry per CDR3 protein. Of a few hundred thousand distinct CDR3 sequences listed, around 12% are singletons. The specimen was PBMCs from the stem cell graft donor, collected from the stem cell graft. The receptors stem from a human donor who donated a stem cell graft to a child with combined immunodeficiency.

This clonotype was found many times. V and J are TRBV6-2 or TRBV6-3 and TRBJ2-3, with D unresolved. The V gene's germline CDR1 is MNHEY and CDR2 SVGEGT. V was clipped by 2 bases and J by 2 bases, with 8 bases between them. The CDR3 covers 14 residues. The CDR3 here is CASSYPDVTDTQYF. DNA of the CDR3: TGTGCCAGCAGTTACCCTGACGTCACAGATACGCAGTATTTT.

V is TRBV5-1 and J is TRBJ2-5, with D unresolved. The germline V and J ends were trimmed by 3 bases and 2 bases, with 17 bases remaining between them. Germline loops: CDR1 SGHRS, CDR2 YFSETQ. This CDR3 spans 16 amino acids. CDR3 DNA: TGCGCCAGCAGCTCCGGGTACATGGCGGAACAAGAGACCCAGTACTTC. Amino acids: CASSSGYMAEQETQYF.

This clonotype was detected many times. J is TRBJ1-1 and V is TRBV12-3 or TRBV12-4; tentatively, D is TRBD1 (6 bases). This CDR3 contains 14 residues. V dropped 5 bases and J dropped 0 bases, with 10 bases sitting between them. CDR3 residues: CASSRTAMNTEAFF. Written as DNA, the CDR3 is TGTGCCAGCAGTAGGACAGCTATGAACACTGAAGCTTTCTTT.

This clonotype was seen more than once but under ten times. The chain uses TRBV12-3 or TRBV12-4 and TRBJ2-7; D uncertain. Trimming stripped 2 bases from V and 1 base from J, with 9 bases between. There are 14 residues in the CDR3. The DNA for the CDR3 is TGTGCCAGCAGTTTATCCAGTGTGTCCTACGAGCAGTACTTC. Its translation is CASSLSSVSYEQYF.

This clonotype occurred a few times. This chain uses TRBV7-2 with TRBJ2-2, with 11 positions matching TRBD2. V was clipped by 5 bases and J by 4 bases; unmatched bases: 6. This CDR3 has 16 residues. The V gene's germline CDR1 is SGHTA and CDR2 FQGNSA. This CDR3 is CASSPLAGGITGELFF. DNA for the CDR3: TGTGCCAGCAGCCCCCTAGCGGGAGGAATCACCGGGGAGCTGTTTTTT.

Many counts were recorded for this clonotype. The chain carries TRBV12-3 or TRBV12-4 and TRBJ1-5, with a tentative D call TRBD1 (5 bases). The length of the CDR3 is 15 residues. V lost 0 bases and J lost 2, with 8 bases in between. CDR3 DNA: TGTGCCAGCAGTTTAGCGGGGCAGGGCAATCAGCCCCAGCATTTT. This gives the protein CASSLAGQGNQPQHF.

The chain carries TRBV28 and TRBJ2-7; D not certain. Germline CDR1 MDHEN, CDR2 SYDVKM. The V end was cut by 5 bases, the J end by 0 bases, with 14 bases between. This CDR3 has 15 residues. As DNA, the CDR3 is TGTGCCAGCAGTCCACTATGGGAAAGCTCCTACGAGCAGTACTTC. This gives the protein CASSPLWESSYEQYF.

The chain has TRBV6-1 and TRBJ2-7; 12 bases match TRBD2. The V and J ends lost 5 bases and 5 bases, in that order; junction bases with no gene match: 10. The CDR3 has 16 amino acids. Germline V CDR1 and CDR2: MNHNS, SASEGT. The CDR3 is CASSRLPLAGGHEQYF. DNA of the CDR3: TGTGCCAGCAGTCGCCTCCCACTAGCGGGAGGCCACGAGCAGTACTTC.

The chain recombines TRBV11-2 with TRBJ2-7, with 7 bases lining up with TRBD1. The J segment lost 2 bases and the V segment lost 2 bases, leaving 12 bases of the junction unmatched. This CDR3 is built from 17 residues. Per germline, CDR1 SGHAT and CDR2 FQNNGV. CDR3 sequence: CASSLLTGIWSTYEQYF. In DNA form, the CDR3 reads TGTGCCAGCAGCTTATTGACAGGGATTTGGAGCACCTACGAGCAGTACTTC.

The table lists this clonotype with a few counts. The rearrangement uses TRBV9 and TRBJ2-2, with TRBD2 identical over 9 bases. J gave up 7 bases and V 3 bases, and 4 bases lay outside the gene matches. Germline lookup yields CDR1 SGDLS and CDR2 YYNGEE. The CDR3 loop spans 14 amino acids. CDR3 bases: TGTGCCAGCAGCGCCGTAGCGGGGGACGGGGAGCTGTTTTTT. Residues: CASSAVAGDGELFF.

This clonotype was detected only a few times. The chain recombines TRBV30 with TRBJ2-2; D is ambiguous. The CDR3 extends over 11 amino acids. Per the germline V gene, CDR1 is GTSNPN and CDR2 is SVGIG (reference sequence). V was trimmed by 5 bases and J by 5 bases, leaving 6 bases between them. CDR3 in amino acids: CAWRITGELFF. The CDR3 region has the DNA TGTGCCTGGCGTATAACCGGGGAGCTGTTTTTT.

The chain carries TRBV6-2 or TRBV6-3 and TRBJ1-1; 8 bases align to TRBD1. J lost 0 bases, V lost 4 bases, and 4 bases had no gene match. Germline CDR1 MNHEY, CDR2 SVGEGT. This CDR3 contains 15 residues. The CDR3 DNA reads as TGTGCCAGCAGTTCTTCAGGGGGCTTGAACACTGAAGCTTTCTTT. It codes for CASSSSGGLNTEAFF.

In its sample, this clonotype was seen a few times. The J gene is TRBJ2-5, the V gene TRBV12-3 or TRBV12-4; 8 nucleotides match TRBD1. Trimming at V came to 2 bases and at J to 5 bases, leaving 10 bases not matched to a gene. There are 16 residues in the CDR3. The CDR3 loop is CASSLSLGQGGETQYF. CDR3 nucleotide sequence: TGTGCCAGCAGTTTAAGCCTCGGACAGGGTGGGGAGACCCAGTACTTC.

The J gene is TRBJ1-5, the V gene TRBV3-1, with D unresolved. The length of the CDR3 is 15 residues. The V gene lost 0 bases and the J gene lost 5 bases, with 11 bases spanning the gap. Germline assignment: CDR1 LGHDT and CDR2 YNNKEL (reference sequence). CDR3: CASSQDLMSDQPQHF. The CDR3 nucleotides read TGTGCCAGCAGCCAAGATTTGATGTCGGATCAGCCCCAGCATTTT.

V and J are TRBV5-1 and TRBJ2-5; 7 bases fit TRBD2. Germline V lookup: CDR1 SGHRS, CDR2 YFSETQ. Trimming took 0 bases from V and 5 from J; bases not matched to a gene: 10. This CDR3 spans 16 amino acids. CDR3 in amino acids: CASSLAVRGELETQYF. The DNA for the CDR3 is TGCGCCAGCAGCTTGGCCGTACGGGGGGAGCTCGAGACCCAGTACTTC.

This chain joins TRBV24-1 and TRBJ2-5; D is perhaps TRBD1 or TRBD2 (7 bases each). Germline loops: CDR1 KGHDR, CDR2 SFDVKD. The CDR3 is made up of 16 amino acids. V lost 6 bases and J lost 7, with 23 bases in between. CDR3 sequence reads: CATSKGAGETGGTQYF. The CDR3 nucleotides read TGTGCCACCAGTAAGGGGGCCGGGGAAACGGGAGGGACCCAGTACTTC.

This clonotype was counted at least ten times. This rearrangement joins TRBV20-1 to TRBJ2-7; a possible D gene is TRBD1 (5 bases). Germline CDR1 DFQATT, CDR2 SNEGSKA (reference sequence). The ends were cut back, 3 bases at V and 4 bases at J, with 13 bases in the middle. The CDR3 loop spans 13 amino acids. In DNA, the CDR3 is TGCAGTGCTAGTGCCCAGGGTGGGTACGAGCAGTACTTC. Protein product: CSASAQGGYEQYF.

The chain combines TRBV7-2 with TRBJ2-1, with 12 bases aligning to TRBD2. J gave up 5 bases and V 5 bases, and 10 bases lay outside the gene matches. CDR3 length: 17 amino acids. Germline assignment: CDR1 SGHTA and CDR2 FQGNSA. CDR3 in DNA: TGTGCCAGCAGCACGGACCGACTAGCGGGAGCGGACAATGAGCAGTTCTTC. Translated: CASSTDRLAGADNEQFF.

The V and J genes are TRBV5-5 and TRBJ2-4; 7 nucleotides agree with TRBD1. CDR3 size: 14 residues. Germline V gene sequence: CDR1 SGHKS, CDR2 YYEKEE (reference sequence). Germline trimming cut 4 bases from V and 8 bases from J; bases unmatched to any gene: 9. The chain's CDR3 is CASSPWGQMDIQYF. Written as DNA, the CDR3 is TGTGCCAGCAGCCCTTGGGGACAGATGGACATTCAGTACTTC.

This clonotype was seen repeatedly, ten times or more. The J gene is TRBJ2-1, the V gene TRBV12-3 or TRBV12-4, with TRBD1 as a possible D gene (6 bases). The ends were cut back, 6 bases at V and 7 bases at J, with 13 bases in the middle. This CDR3 has 13 amino acids. The CDR3 loop is CASRDGGFNEQFF. The CDR3 coding sequence is TGTGCCAGCAGGGATGGGGGCTTTAATGAGCAGTTCTTC.